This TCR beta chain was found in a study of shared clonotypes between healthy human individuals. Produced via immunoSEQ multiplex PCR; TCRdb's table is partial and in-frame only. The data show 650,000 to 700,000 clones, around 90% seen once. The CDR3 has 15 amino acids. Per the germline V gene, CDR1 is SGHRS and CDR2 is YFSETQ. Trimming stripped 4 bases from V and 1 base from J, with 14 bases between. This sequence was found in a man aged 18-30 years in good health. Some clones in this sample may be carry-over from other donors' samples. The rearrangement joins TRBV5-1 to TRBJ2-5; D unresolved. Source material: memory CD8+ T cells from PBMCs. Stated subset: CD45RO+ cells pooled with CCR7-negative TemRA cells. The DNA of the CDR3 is TGCGCCAGCAGCGGAGACTCAGGTCTCCAAGAGACCCAGTACTTC. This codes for CASSGDSGLQETQYF.